These 4 T cell receptor beta chains came from one sample sequenced in a study of T-cell memory formation after mild COVID-19. TCRdb passed the 5' RACE reads through MiXCR, listing each CDR3 protein once. The profile shows more than 100,000 distinct CDR3 sequences, about a sixth of them singletons. Sequencing input: PBMCs or a T cell subset sorted from them (not recorded which). These receptors all stem from a man aged 18-30 years who had mild COVID-19 (a few samples of this study predate the infection). Cell type and time point are not known.

The chain carries TRBV18 and TRBJ1-3, with D maybe TRBD1 (5 bases). Germline assignment: CDR1 KGHSH and CDR2 LQKENI. The CDR3 spans 16 residues. Deletions cut 1 base from V and 2 bases from J, with 12 bases between. CDR3 bases: TGTGCCAGCTCACCACGCGAGGGGCTGGCTGGAAACACCATATATTTT. Its protein product is CASSPREGLAGNTIYF.

This clonotype was detected many times. The V gene is TRBV6-5, the J gene TRBJ2-3, with D possibly being TRBD1 (5 bases). The germline V and J ends were trimmed by 2 bases and 1 base, with 13 bases remaining between them. Germline V gives CDR1 MNHEY, CDR2 SVGAGI. The CDR3 totals 16 residues. This CDR3 is CASSYGQGQGTDTQYF. The CDR3 nucleotides read TGTGCCAGCAGTTACGGGCAGGGCCAAGGCACAGATACGCAGTATTTT.

The V and J genes are TRBV20-1 and TRBJ1-3; tentative D call: TRBD1 (5 bases). Deletions cut 1 base from V and 6 bases from J, with 7 bases between. CDR1 and CDR2 from the germline V gene are DFQATT and SNEGSKA (reference sequence). The CDR3 loop spans 12 amino acids. CDR3 sequence reads: CSARGDVNTIYF. As DNA, the CDR3 is TGCAGTGCTAGAGGGGACGTAAACACCATATATTTT.

This clonotype was recorded many times. The chain employs TRBV11-2 and TRBJ2-5; no clear D. Trimming removed 0 bases at V and 7 bases at J, with 12 bases between. The CDR3 covers 14 residues. Germline CDR1 SGHAT, CDR2 FQNNGV. The CDR3 coding sequence is TGTGCCAGCAGCTTAGAATTCGCAACCAGGACCCAGTACTTC. As protein: CASSLEFATRTQYF.